These 6 T cell receptor beta chains were all obtained from the same sample, sequenced in a study of cytomegalovirus exposure and HLA in healthy donors. 60 Vbeta and 13 Jbeta primers were used in PCR. Some clones are missing from TCRdb's copy, which holds only in-frame ones; the method was immunoSEQ multiplex PCR. The table records 100,000 to 150,000 clones, roughly 79% of them present only once. The sequenced sample was PBMCs. These receptors came from a woman aged 40 to 50 in good health and CMV-seronegative.

The rearrangement links TRBV18 to TRBJ1-2; TRBD1 agrees at 7 bases. V lost 4 bases, J lost 7 bases, and 3 bases stayed unmatched. This CDR3 is built from 12 residues. From germline, CDR1 is KGHSH and CDR2 LQKENI. The CDR3 DNA follows: TGTGCCAGCTCACGCGACAGGGCTGGCTACACCTTC. This encodes CASSRDRAGYTF.

This rearrangement joins TRBV5-1 to TRBJ1-6; the D is unclear. This CDR3 spans 14 amino acids. Looked up from germline, CDR1 is SGHRS and CDR2 is YFSETQ. V was clipped by 0 bases and J by 7 bases, with 8 bases between them. The CDR3, as DNA: TGCGCCAGCAGCTTGGCGGGGAAAAATTCACCCCTCCACTTT. It specifies CASSLAGKNSPLHF.

J is TRBJ2-5 and V is TRBV5-1, with TRBD2 matching 15 bases. Germline trimming cut 3 bases from V and 9 bases from J; bases unmatched to any gene: 6. This CDR3 is 15 amino acids long. Germline CDR1 SGHRS, CDR2 YFSETQ. CDR3 amino acids: CASSSGLAGGEAQYF. The CDR3 DNA is TGCGCCAGCAGCTCGGGACTAGCGGGGGGCGAGGCCCAGTACTTC.

Notes on this clone: An end of the junction does not agree with germline; a read error may underlie this. The chain uses TRBV7-9 and TRBJ2-4; 9 positions agree with TRBD1. Germline V gives CDR1 SEHNR, CDR2 FQNEAQ (reference sequence). There are 16 residues in the CDR3. The CDR3 nucleotides read TGTGCCAGCAGCTTAGCGACAGGGGGGACCAAAAACAGTCAGTACTTC. The encoded protein is CASSLATGGTKNSQYF.

The chain joins TRBV5-6 to TRBJ1-5; no firm D call. V was cut by 0 bases and J by 6 bases, with 13 bases left in between. The CDR3 consists of 15 residues. Per the germline V gene, CDR1 is SGHDT and CDR2 is YYEEEE. CDR3 region: CASSLGPTGGQPQHF. DNA for the CDR3: TGTGCCAGCAGCTTGGGGCCGACGGGTGGTCAGCCCCAGCATTTT.

With regard to this clone: Likely a read error: the CDR3 ends without its conserved phenylalanine or tryptophan. V is TRBV9 and J is TRBJ2-7, with a possible D match to TRBD1 (5 bases). This CDR3 has 13 residues. Trimming took off 3 bases at V and 1 base at J, with 8 bases between the two ends. Germline assignment: CDR1 SGDLS and CDR2 YYNGEE. CDR3 in amino acids: CASSADNSYEQYL. In DNA form, the CDR3 reads TGTGCCAGCAGCGCGGACAATTCCTACGAGCAGTACCTC.